Below, 16 T cell receptor beta chains from the same sample are listed, as sequenced in a study of radiation and T cells in renal cell carcinoma. The method was immunoSEQ multiplex PCR; TCRdb's version includes in-frame clones alone and lacks a portion of them. This sample has some 150,000 clones; around 90% occur once, and the top ten carry 10% to 15%. Time point given: blood 2 weeks post-SBRT. Treatment in this sample: 15 Gy SBRT to primary tumor, nephrectomy 4 weeks later. Sequencing was performed on blood, taken from a patient whose treatment included radiotherapy and nephrectomy. The receptor set was obtained from a woman aged 50 to 60 with renal cell carcinoma.

The chain employs TRBV5-1 and TRBJ2-3; 9 positions match TRBD2. The CDR3 spans 16 residues. Germline loops: CDR1 SGHRS, CDR2 YFSETQ. After removal of 2 bases from V and 0 bases from J, the junction contained 4 bases not matched to a gene. For the CDR3, the DNA is TGCGCCAGCAGCTTAATCCTAGCGGGGAGCACAGATACGCAGTATTTT. Its translation is CASSLILAGSTDTQYF.

This chain links TRBV5-1 with TRBJ2-3; D call uncertain. The CDR3 length is 15 residues. Trimming removed 1 base at V and 4 bases at J, with 13 bases between. CDR1 is SGHRS and CDR2 is YFSETQ in the germline V gene. The CDR3 region is CASSLIHPTADTQYF. Written as DNA, the CDR3 is TGCGCCAGCAGCTTGATCCATCCTACGGCAGATACGCAGTATTTT.

This chain connects TRBV2 to TRBJ1-3, with D perhaps TRBD1 (5 bases). CDR1 and CDR2 from the germline V gene are SNHLY and FYNNEI. The CDR3 totals 16 residues. Trimming stripped 2 bases from V and 2 bases from J, with 13 bases between. The CDR3 loop is CASSELAARAGNTIYF. In DNA, the CDR3 is TGTGCCAGCAGTGAATTGGCGGCCAGGGCTGGAAACACCATATATTTT.

J is TRBJ1-1 and V is TRBV9, with no clear D. With 9 bases removed from V and 1 base from J, the gap between germline ends came to 13 bases. Per germline, CDR1 SGDLS and CDR2 YYNGEE. The CDR3 covers 13 residues. The CDR3: CATGEEPNTEAFF. The CDR3 DNA reads TGTGCCACCGGGGAGGAACCGAACACTGAAGCTTTCTTT.

This chain connects TRBV5-1 to TRBJ1-6; 8 nucleotides agree with TRBD1. J lost 7 bases, V lost 0 bases, and 3 bases had no gene match. This CDR3 has 15 residues. The germline gives CDR1 SGHRS, CDR2 YFSETQ. The CDR3 spells CASSLDAGGNSPLHF. Here the CDR3 DNA reads TGCGCCAGCAGCTTGGACGCAGGGGGCAATTCACCCCTCCACTTT.

The J gene is TRBJ2-7, the V gene TRBV9; 9 nucleotides agree with TRBD2. The J segment lost 3 bases and the V segment lost 3 bases, leaving 4 bases of the junction unmatched. CDR1 and CDR2 from the germline V gene are SGDLS and YYNGEE. The length of the CDR3 is 14 residues. The CDR3: CASSASGVNYEQYF. The CDR3 region has the DNA TGTGCCAGCAGCGCTAGCGGGGTAAACTACGAGCAGTACTTC.

This chain uses TRBV5-1 with TRBJ2-6; no clear D. Germline V gene lookup returns CDR1 SGHRS and CDR2 YFSETQ. The ends were cut back, 1 base at V and 7 bases at J, with 6 bases in the middle. The CDR3 totals 13 residues. CDR3 DNA sequence: TGCGCCAGCAGCTTGACAGACGCCAACGTCCTGACTTTC. It encodes CASSLTDANVLTF.

The chain links TRBV19 to TRBJ2-7; 13 bases align to TRBD2. The CDR3 loop spans 17 amino acids. Trimming removed 4 bases from V and 2 bases from J; junction bases left unmatched: 8. The germline V gene has CDR1 LNHDA and CDR2 SQIVND (reference sequence). The CDR3 here is CASSNSLGLAGPYEQYF. DNA of the CDR3: TGTGCCAGTAGTAACTCTCTGGGACTAGCGGGGCCCTACGAGCAGTACTTC.

There are a few counts of this clone. This chain connects TRBV28 to TRBJ1-6; 7 bases align to TRBD1. The CDR3 extends over 14 amino acids. CDR1 and CDR2 (germline): MDHEN, SYDVKM. The trim removed 6 bases at V and 6 bases at J, leaving 5 bases unmatched. In DNA form, the CDR3 reads TGTGCCAGCAGATCACAGGGGTCTAATTCACCCCTCCACTTT. Protein sequence: CASRSQGSNSPLHF.

The chain combines TRBV18 with TRBJ2-1; D is unclear. Germline V gene sequence: CDR1 KGHSH, CDR2 LQKENI. Between the trimmed V and J ends, which lost 1 base and 9 bases, there was a span of 7 bases. The CDR3 spans 12 residues. The CDR3 is CASSPRGGEQFF. CDR3 in DNA: TGTGCCAGCTCACCACGGGGTGGTGAGCAGTTCTTC.

V gene TRBV6-5 combines with J gene TRBJ1-1; TRBD1 matches 7 bases. The CDR3 runs 15 residues. Germline lookup yields CDR1 MNHEY and CDR2 SVGAGI. V was pared by 4 bases and J by 2 bases, with 7 bases of the junction left unmatched. This CDR3 is CASSSPGGENTEAFF. The CDR3 nucleotides read TGTGCCAGCAGTTCCCCAGGGGGTGAAAACACTGAAGCTTTCTTT.

The gene calls are TRBV6-5 and TRBJ1-2; 8 bases align to TRBD1. The CDR3 spans 15 residues. The V segment lost 3 bases and the J segment 5 bases; nucleotides outside the gene matches: 8. Germline V gives CDR1 MNHEY, CDR2 SVGAGI. The CDR3 is CASSYSGQGGYGYTF. The CDR3 nucleotides are TGTGCCAGCAGTTATTCCGGACAGGGCGGGTATGGCTACACCTTC.

This clone was picked up one time. V usage is TRBV29-1 and J usage is TRBJ1-3; the D is unclear. This CDR3 contains 14 residues. The V gene's germline CDR1 is SQVTM and CDR2 ANQGSEA. V was cut by 2 bases and J by 0 bases, with 8 bases left in between. The DNA for the CDR3 is TGCAGCGTTGAACAGGTCCTCTCTGGAAACACCATATATTTT. Its translation is CSVEQVLSGNTIYF.

This sequence joins TRBV6-5 and TRBJ1-1; D not resolved. V was trimmed by 6 bases and J by 5 bases, leaving 16 bases between them. This CDR3 contains 14 residues. Germline assignment: CDR1 MNHEY and CDR2 SVGAGI. DNA of the CDR3: TGTGCCAGCAGGGCCGCCCGGTCAAGGACTGAAGCTTTCTTT. Its translation: CASRAARSRTEAFF.

This clone came up a few times. The chain joins TRBV4-2 to TRBJ2-3; maybe TRBD2 (6 bases). Trimming took 6 bases from V and 0 from J, leaving 13 bases between them. Per the germline V gene, CDR1 is LGHNA and CDR2 is YNFKEQ. The CDR3 covers 15 residues. This CDR3 reads CASSPSGSSTDTQYF. The CDR3 DNA reads TGTGCCAGCAGTCCCAGCGGGTCGAGCACAGATACGCAGTATTTT.

The rearrangement links TRBV6-1 to TRBJ1-5; D remains unclear. CDR1 is MNHNS and CDR2 is SASEGT in the germline V gene. This CDR3 comprises 13 residues. V was cut by 3 bases and J by 10 bases, with 13 bases left in between. In DNA form, the CDR3 reads TGTGCCAGCAGTGATCCGGGAGGGCGTCCCCAGCATTTT. Translated: CASSDPGGRPQHF.